This T cell receptor (beta chain) was obtained from a study of T cells in Graves' hyperthyroidism and ophthalmopathy. Findings and limits, study-wide: Blood also carried most thyroid clonotypes expanded above 0.001. Through a model of 13 V-J features, ophthalmopathy was separated from stable hyperthyroidism.

TCR beta CDR3 region amplification was performed from RNA transcripts. In the first-round RT-PCR of the TCR CDR3, the HTBI primer set was used. TCRdb recomputed calls from the multiplex PCR reads with MiXCR, one row per CDR3 protein. Of approximately 430,000 distinct CDR3 sequences in the sample, under 15% are singletons; the top ten hold about 13%. Diagnoses were made from clinical symptoms, serum measures (thyroxine and TRAb), thyroid ultrasound and orbital computed tomography. As for this clonotype: The antigen remains unidentified.

Germline V lookup: CDR1 MGHRA, CDR2 YSYEKL. The CDR3 runs 17 residues. V shed 1 base and J shed 2 bases, with 16 bases lying between them. The receptor comes from a man aged 18 to 30 with Graves' ophthalmopathy. The sample consisted of blood. The V and J genes are TRBV4-1 and TRBJ2-3, with D possibly matching TRBD1 (6 bases). The CDR3 DNA follows: TGCGCCAGCAGCCAAGCGGATCGGACAGATGTCACAGATACGCAGTATTTT. Amino acid sequence: CASSQADRTDVTDTQYF.